This T cell receptor (beta chain) was captured in a study of brain metastases from non-small cell lung cancer. TCRdb keeps only in-frame clones here, not all; method: immunoSEQ multiplex PCR. The sample contains about 400 clones, around 90% of which appear only once. The CDR3 contains 17 residues. The sample consisted of tumor-adjacent normal tissue. The receptor comes from a donor at least 40 years old with non-small cell lung cancer. This rearrangement joins TRBV21-1 to TRBJ2-2; TRBD2, as called in the table, went unchecked against the DNA. TRBV21-1 is a pseudogene locus. CDR3 bases: TGTGCCAGCAGTAAGTATGTAGCTACCAGGCTTGACCGGGGAGCTGTTTTT. Translated, it gives CASSKYVATRLDRGAVF.